This is a list of T cell receptor beta chains from one sample in a study of blood T cell repertoires in COVID-19. TCRdb keeps only in-frame clones here, not all; method: immunoSEQ multiplex PCR. The sample holds approximately 230,000 clones; about 90% are singletons and the top ten take over 1.1%. The sample comprised peripheral blood. These receptors were obtained from an elderly man with acute or convalescent COVID-19. Each CDR3 is given with its conserved first and last residue. D genes are given only for firm matches. Clone size is not always given. Where it is, it says once, few, many or a class for expanded clones.

clone size: -; V gene: TRBV7-9; J gene: TRBJ1-5; D gene: -; CDR3 protein: CASSLGDTQNQPQHF; CDR3 DNA: TGTGCCAGCAGCTTGGGGGACACCCAGAATCAGCCCCAGCATTTT
clone size: few; V gene: TRBV5-1; J gene: TRBJ1-2; D gene: -; CDR3 protein: CASSRTRDTRGSSNYGYTF; CDR3 DNA: TGCGCCAGCAGCCGAACTCGGGACACAAGGGGTTCGTCTAACTATGGCTACACCTTC
clone size: -; V gene: TRBV12-5; J gene: TRBJ1-2; D gene: TRBD1; CDR3 protein: CASGTDRGYYGYTF; CDR3 DNA: TGTGCTAGTGGAACGGACAGGGGGTACTATGGCTACACCTTC
clone size: -; V gene: TRBV6-5; J gene: TRBJ2-3; D gene: -; CDR3 protein: CASSSNAGGRDTQYF; CDR3 DNA: TGTGCCAGCAGTTCCAATGCTGGGGGCAGGGATACGCAGTATTTT
clone size: -; V gene: TRBV2; J gene: TRBJ1-5; D gene: TRBD1; CDR3 protein: CASSENRGRNQPQHF; CDR3 DNA: TGTGCCAGCTCCGAAAACAGGGGGCGAAATCAGCCCCAGCATTTT
clone size: -; V gene: TRBV19; J gene: TRBJ2-3; D gene: -; CDR3 protein: CASTGARGVLSTDTQYF; CDR3 DNA: TGTGCCAGTACCGGTGCTCGGGGAGTCCTTAGCACAGATACGCAGTATTTT
clone size: once; V gene: TRBV7-3; J gene: TRBJ1-3; D gene: TRBD1; CDR3 protein: CASSRQGSGNTIYF; CDR3 DNA: TGTGCCAGCAGCCGACAGGGCTCTGGAAACACCATATATTTT
clone size: once; V gene: TRBV15; J gene: TRBJ1-3; D gene: -; CDR3 protein: CATSRDPVSSGNTIYF; CDR3 DNA: TGTGCCACCAGCAGAGATCCCGTTAGCTCTGGAAACACCATATATTTT
clone size: -; V gene: TRBV7-6; J gene: TRBJ1-2; D gene: -; CDR3 protein: CASSLSRDLRGGYTF; CDR3 DNA: TGTGCCAGCAGCTTATCCCGGGACTTACGGGGTGGCTACACCTTC
clone size: -; V gene: TRBV6-5; J gene: TRBJ1-4; D gene: TRBD1; CDR3 protein: CASSEQGGNEKLFF; CDR3 DNA: TGTGCCAGCTCTGAACAGGGGGGCAATGAAAAACTGTTTTTT
clone size: -; V gene: TRBV5-4; J gene: TRBJ2-1; D gene: -; CDR3 protein: CASSLDLAYNEQFF; CDR3 DNA: TGTGCCAGCAGCTTGGATCTAGCGTACAATGAGCAGTTCTTC
clone size: -; V gene: TRBV13; J gene: TRBJ1-4; D gene: TRBD1; CDR3 protein: CASSHRDRGANEKLFF; CDR3 DNA: TGTGCCAGCAGCCACCGGGACAGGGGTGCTAATGAAAAACTGTTTTTT
clone size: -; V gene: TRBV19; J gene: TRBJ2-1; D gene: -; CDR3 protein: CASRGAGVNEQFF; CDR3 DNA: TGTGCCAGTAGGGGGGCGGGAGTTAATGAGCAGTTCTTC
clone size: -; V gene: TRBV11-2; J gene: TRBJ2-5; D gene: TRBD2; CDR3 protein: CASSSLGGLPEETQYF; CDR3 DNA: TGTGCCAGCAGCTCCCTGGGGGGACTACCTGAAGAGACCCAGTACTTC
clone size: -; V gene: TRBV3-1/TRBV3-2; J gene: TRBJ1-1; D gene: TRBD1; CDR3 protein: CASSPGRGRELTEAFF; CDR3 DNA: TGTGCCAGCAGCCCGGGCAGGGGGCGCGAGCTCACTGAAGCTTTCTTT
clone size: -; V gene: TRBV25-1; J gene: TRBJ1-2; D gene: TRBD1; CDR3 protein: CASSEGQGTFYGYTF; CDR3 DNA: TGTGCCAGCAGTGAGGGACAGGGAACCTTCTATGGCTACACCTTC
clone size: once; V gene: TRBV6-5; J gene: TRBJ1-6; D gene: TRBD1; CDR3 protein: CASRHRDSSPLHF; CDR3 DNA: TGTGCCAGCAGACACCGGGACAGTTCACCCCTCCACTTT
clone size: -; V gene: TRBV5-6; J gene: TRBJ2-4; D gene: -; CDR3 protein: CASGRDRGIQYF; CDR3 DNA: TGTGCCTCCGGAAGGGATCGGGGCATTCAGTACTTC
clone size: -; V gene: TRBV9; J gene: TRBJ2-5; D gene: TRBD1; CDR3 protein: CASSTGQGQRETQYF; CDR3 DNA: TGTGCCAGCAGCACGGGACAGGGTCAGCGGGAGACCCAGTACTTC
clone size: -; V gene: TRBV3-1/TRBV3-2; J gene: TRBJ1-5; D gene: -; CDR3 protein: CASSATVFRPKNQPQHF; CDR3 DNA: TGTGCCAGCAGCGCGACAGTCTTCCGCCCGAAAAATCAGCCCCAGCATTTT
clone size: few; V gene: TRBV18; J gene: TRBJ1-2; D gene: -; CDR3 protein: CASSPGGAHGYTF; CDR3 DNA: TGTGCCAGCTCACCGGGAGGGGCCCATGGCTACACCTTC
clone size: -; V gene: TRBV7-2; J gene: TRBJ1-3; D gene: -; CDR3 protein: CASSSQASAGGNTIYF; CDR3 DNA: TGTGCCAGCAGCTCTCAGGCCTCCGCGGGTGGAAACACCATATATTTT
clone size: -; V gene: TRBV29-1; J gene: TRBJ2-7; D gene: -; CDR3 protein: CSVFQGHEQYF; CDR3 DNA: TGCAGCGTTTTTCAGGGTCACGAGCAGTACTTC
clone size: -; V gene: TRBV2; J gene: TRBJ2-7; D gene: TRBD2; CDR3 protein: CASRGTSGSYEQYF; CDR3 DNA: TGTGCCAGCAGGGGGACTAGCGGGAGCTACGAGCAGTACTTC
clone size: once; V gene: TRBV5-1; J gene: TRBJ2-7; D gene: TRBD1; CDR3 protein: CASSWTGGPTYEQYF; CDR3 DNA: TGCGCCAGCAGCTGGACAGGGGGCCCTACCTACGAGCAGTACTTC
clone size: -; V gene: TRBV18; J gene: TRBJ2-2; D gene: -; CDR3 protein: CASSPQGNTGELFF; CDR3 DNA: TGTGCCAGCTCACCGCAGGGGAACACCGGGGAGCTGTTTTTT
clone size: -; V gene: TRBV18; J gene: TRBJ2-3; D gene: TRBD1; CDR3 protein: CASSLRQGASTDTQYF; CDR3 DNA: TGTGCCAGCTCACTAAGACAGGGGGCTAGCACAGATACGCAGTATTTT
clone size: -; V gene: TRBV5-1; J gene: TRBJ1-4; D gene: -; CDR3 protein: CASSTSGANEKLFF; CDR3 DNA: TGCGCCAGCAGCACCTCAGGGGCTAATGAAAAACTGTTTTTT
clone size: once; V gene: TRBV2; J gene: TRBJ2-7; D gene: TRBD2; CDR3 protein: CASIKGAGGSYEQYF; CDR3 DNA: TGTGCCAGCATCAAGGGAGCGGGAGGCTCCTACGAGCAGTACTTC
clone size: few; V gene: TRBV6-5; J gene: TRBJ1-5; D gene: TRBD1; CDR3 protein: CASRGDRSSNQPQHF; CDR3 DNA: TGTGCCAGCCGGGGGGACAGGAGTAGCAATCAGCCCCAGCATTTT
clone size: -; V gene: TRBV6-1; J gene: TRBJ2-7; D gene: TRBD1; CDR3 protein: CASSDRGRDPYEQYF; CDR3 DNA: TGTGCCAGCAGTGACAGGGGGCGCGACCCCTACGAGCAGTACTTC
clone size: -; V gene: TRBV7-2; J gene: TRBJ2-3; D gene: TRBD2; CDR3 protein: CASSPQGTSGSINTQYF; CDR3 DNA: TGTGCCAGCAGCCCCCAAGGGACTAGCGGGAGCATAAATACGCAGTATTTT
clone size: -; V gene: TRBV14; J gene: TRBJ2-1; D gene: TRBD1; CDR3 protein: CASSQDLTGEGNEQFF; CDR3 DNA: TGTGCCAGCAGCCAAGATCTGACAGGGGAAGGAAATGAGCAGTTCTTC
clone size: -; V gene: TRBV5-6; J gene: TRBJ2-5; D gene: TRBD2; CDR3 protein: CASSLDFGTSSRQTQYF; CDR3 DNA: TGTGCCAGCAGCTTGGATTTCGGGACTAGCTCTAGACAGACCCAGTACTTC
clone size: -; V gene: TRBV25-1; J gene: TRBJ2-5; D gene: TRBD1; CDR3 protein: CASSGTGVETQYF; CDR3 DNA: TGTGCCAGTTCCGGGACAGGGGTCGAGACCCAGTACTTC
clone size: -; V gene: TRBV5-1; J gene: TRBJ2-1; D gene: TRBD2; CDR3 protein: CASRLGTSRQKGQFF; CDR3 DNA: TGCGCCAGCAGGCTGGGGACTAGCAGGCAGAAAGGGCAGTTCTTC
clone size: -; V gene: TRBV18; J gene: TRBJ1-3; D gene: -; CDR3 protein: CASSPFRSSSGNTIYF; CDR3 DNA: TGTGCCAGCTCACCCTTCCGGAGTTCCTCTGGAAACACCATATATTTT
clone size: -; V gene: TRBV6-5; J gene: TRBJ1-1; D gene: TRBD1; CDR3 protein: CASRLTGMNTEAFF; CDR3 DNA: TGTGCCAGCAGGCTGACAGGGATGAACACTGAAGCTTTCTTT
clone size: -; V gene: TRBV12-5; J gene: TRBJ1-3; D gene: -; CDR3 protein: CASGLGTPGNTIYF; CDR3 DNA: TGTGCTAGTGGTTTAGGGACACCAGGAAACACCATATATTTT
clone size: -; V gene: TRBV7-7; J gene: TRBJ2-1; D gene: -; CDR3 protein: CASSNNRVNEQFF; CDR3 DNA: TGTGCTAGCAGCAATAACAGGGTTAATGAGCAGTTCTTC
clone size: -; V gene: TRBV6-2/TRBV6-3; J gene: TRBJ2-1; D gene: -; CDR3 protein: CASSDLGRSNEQFF; CDR3 DNA: TGTGCCAGCAGTGACCTAGGAAGGAGCAATGAGCAGTTCTTC
clone size: -; V gene: TRBV6-2/TRBV6-3; J gene: TRBJ1-2; D gene: TRBD1; CDR3 protein: CASSSGTGLNYGYTF; CDR3 DNA: TGTGCCAGCAGTTCCGGGACAGGGCTAAACTATGGCTACACCTTC
clone size: -; V gene: TRBV11-2; J gene: TRBJ1-1; D gene: TRBD1; CDR3 protein: CASSLETGVTEAFF; CDR3 DNA: TGTGCCAGCAGCTTAGAGACAGGGGTCACTGAAGCTTTCTTT
clone size: -; V gene: TRBV28; J gene: TRBJ1-1; D gene: TRBD1; CDR3 protein: CASTYPGTGMNTEAFF; CDR3 DNA: TGTGCCAGCACGTACCCCGGGACAGGGATGAACACTGAAGCTTTCTTT
clone size: -; V gene: TRBV11-1; J gene: TRBJ2-7; D gene: -; CDR3 protein: CASRPRRAHYEQYF; CDR3 DNA: TGTGCCAGCAGGCCTCGGAGGGCACACTACGAGCAGTACTTC
clone size: -; V gene: TRBV18; J gene: TRBJ2-1; D gene: TRBD1; CDR3 protein: CASSPIDRGWQFF; CDR3 DNA: TGTGCCAGCTCACCGATCGACAGGGGATGGCAGTTCTTC
clone size: -; V gene: TRBV3-1/TRBV3-2; J gene: TRBJ2-3; D gene: -; CDR3 protein: CASSQDPSDTQYF; CDR3 DNA: TGTGCCAGCAGCCAAGATCCTTCGGATACGCAGTATTTT
clone size: -; V gene: TRBV27; J gene: TRBJ2-3; D gene: TRBD1; CDR3 protein: CASSNRDRGNTQYF; CDR3 DNA: TGTGCCAGCAGTAACCGGGACAGGGGGAATACGCAGTATTTT